This TCR beta chain was captured in a study of shared clonotypes between healthy human individuals (TCRdb year 2020). For context, the study as a whole: The cohort included a few men and a couple of women between 18 and 49 years of age. For each donor, CD4 naive and CD4 memory were each given three plates, CD8 naive was given two plates, and CD8 memory was given one plate. To estimate repertoire size and how much clonotypes are shared between individuals, the study performed deep sequencing of blood TCR repertoires from a few healthy adults. Libraries were prepared and TCR repertoires were sequenced by different laboratories using diverse techniques, in order to increase sequencing depth and limit assay-specific biases. Leukapheresis yielded between about 0.9 and 8.9 billion PBMCs per donor. Results and caveats for the whole study, not just this receptor: Sampling was restricted to blood, and TCR repertoires in tissues likely differ from the TCR repertoires found in blood. Incomplete sequencing was indicated by rarefaction of sorted-subset datasets, despite the large sequencing depth. Because the study included a small number of donors, the genetic and exposure-history diversity represented was limited. Higher generation probabilities were observed for clonotypes shared by all four sorted-subset donors than for non-shared clonotypes. Larger estimated clonotype richness was generally found for naive subsets than for memory subsets. Across four donors, roughly 5.4% of naive CD4, 3% to 3.5% of naive CD8, 2.3% of memory CD4, and under 0.45% of memory CD8 clonotypes were shared. Pairwise subsampling indicated that sequencing depth was expected to affect the degree of clonotype sharing among donors.

About this clone itself: Its antigen remains undetermined. No base qualities exist here, and no much larger clone lies one base off it.

TCR CDR3 regions were amplified from genomic DNA by multiplex PCR using the deep immunoSEQ assay. For each cell subset, the extracted genomic DNA was distributed evenly across all wells of several immunoSEQ 96-well plates, and each plate served as one replicate. For sorted subsets, approximately 190 ng genomic DNA, equal to tens of thousands of T cell genomes, was loaded into each replicate PCR. The purified libraries were quantified using a Qubit 3.0 fluorometer, sized with a Bioanalyzer 2100, and then quantified again using the KAPA Library Quantification kit. Each immunoSEQ 96-well plate was sequenced on its own single-read 150-cycle Illumina NextSeq 550 flow cell. The original pipeline was this. Because the immunoSEQ output held only junctional sequences and lacked quality scores, the filtering could not match the filtering applied to full-length reads. Sequences were annotated with PyIR, a Python wrapper for IgBLAST v1.9, using IMGT germline references to assign V/J genes and CDR3. Reads were removed for weak V/J assignments (E-value above 1e-6), missing CDR3, stop codons, out-of-frame junctions, or ambiguous translated residues. V3J clonotypes were defined by identical inferred V gene, J gene, and CDR3 amino acid sequence. Percentage overlap between repertoires was calculated by dividing the number of shared unique clonotypes by the size of the smaller repertoire. Richness of each repertoire was evaluated using RTK rarefaction, the Chao1 estimator, and Recon v2.1 estimates of unobserved clonotypes. OLGA was used to compute generation probabilities for all TCRbeta clonotypes that the gDNA method yielded from a handful of donors. As stored in TCRdb, this immuneACCESS dataset retains in-frame rearrangements with V and J assigned. A fraction of the clones does not appear; measured against another copy, unresolved V genes explain less than half of the discrepancy, and the remainder lacks a known reason. V and J calls and clone size follow that table, whereas D and trimming were derived from the DNA. Counted in this sample were under 850,000 clones; just under 75% of them appeared once. The top ten hold about 1.7% of the sample.

Trimming takes 5 bases off V and 5 bases off J; junction bases not matched to a gene: 8. CDR1 SNHLY and CDR2 FYNNEI were looked up in the germline V gene. CDR3 length: 16 amino acids, cysteine to phenylalanine. Only CDR3 DNA remains: 48 bases, in frame from the first base. The donors were healthy, HIV-negative adults with no recently reported acute infections or vaccinations. Only Caucasian adults living in Nashville, Tennessee, USA were represented among the donors. CD4+ T cells were enriched through magnetic negative selection, after which naive cells were positively selected on CD45RA and the remaining negative fraction served as the memory subset. Blood was collected by leukapheresis, and PBMCs were isolated by Ficoll-Histopaque density gradient centrifugation and then cryopreserved in liquid nitrogen vapor phase. Analytical flow cytometry was used to check the purity and quantity of each magnetically sorted T cell population. Genomic DNA was isolated from every sorted fraction and measured by UV absorbance on a Nanodrop 2000c.

The chain joins TRBV2 to TRBJ2-1, with 11 central nucleotides matching TRBD2. The source is a woman in her 30s in good health. The sequencing input was memory CD4+ T cells sorted from blood. According to the study, the label for this sample's cell subset or site signals: CD45RA-negative fraction. CDR3 protein: CASSRGLAESHNEQFF. The nucleotides read TGTGCCAGCAGTCGGGGACTAGCGGAATCCCACAATGAGCAGTTCTTC.